This is a list of T cell receptor beta chains from one sample in a study of OX40 agonist ivuxolimab in advanced cancers. Libraries were prepared by immunoSEQ multiplex PCR; TCRdb keeps only in-frame clonotypes and omits some of them. The data contain under 40,000 clones, more than 75% of them singletons. The sequencing here drew on CD4+ or CD8+ T cells sorted from blood, taken in a trial of the OX40 agonist ivuxolimab. The receptors stem from an adult with an advanced solid tumor such as melanoma, head and neck, liver or kidney cancer. The CDR3 runs from the conserved cysteine through the conserved F or W. A D gene is named only where the DNA matches it firmly. The size of a clone is reported for some rows only, either as once, few or many, or as a class for expanded clones.

J	size	V	D	DNA	CDR3
TRBJ1-1	.	TRBV6-1	.	TGTGCCAGCAATGGGGTTGGTCCCCCTGAAGCTTTCTTT	CASNGVGPPEAFF
TRBJ2-2	.	TRBV14	TRBD2	TGTGCCAGCAGCCAATCCCGACTAGCGGGGGGCCAGGAGCTGTTTTTT	CASSQSRLAGGQELFF
TRBJ2-7	.	TRBV7-9	TRBD1	TGTGCCAGCAGCCCAGGGGGACGGGACGAGCAGTACTTC	CASSPGGRDEQYF
TRBJ1-1	.	TRBV6-5	TRBD1	TGTGCCAGCAGTTACTCCAGGGGGCCCACTGAAGCTTTCTTT	CASSYSRGPTEAFF
TRBJ1-1	.	TRBV15	TRBD1	TGTGCCACCAGCAGAGTCCGGACAGGGGGCCGGAACACTGAAGCTTTCTTT	CATSRVRTGGRNTEAFF
TRBJ2-7	.	TRBV5-1	TRBD2	TGCGCCAGCAGCCTATCCTCCGGGGGGTACGAGCAGTACTTC	CASSLSSGGYEQYF
TRBJ2-7	.	TRBV2	.	TGTGCCAGCAGTGAGTCCCGGTCGTCGAACTACGAGCAGTACTTC	CASSESRSSNYEQYF
TRBJ2-7	.	TRBV7-2	.	TGTGCCAGCAGCTCACTAGAGGGGGCCTACGAGCAGTACTTC	CASSSLEGAYEQYF
TRBJ2-1	.	TRBV18	TRBD2	TGTGCCAGCTCACCGGGTACTAGCGGGGGGATCTACAATGAGCAGTTCTTC	CASSPGTSGGIYNEQFF
TRBJ2-3	once	TRBV6-6	.	TGTGCCAGCAGCTTCACGGCCCCCACAGATACGCAGTATTTT	CASSFTAPTDTQYF
TRBJ2-3	.	TRBV5-6	TRBD1	TGTGCCAGCAGCTACGACAGGGCACCTAGCACAGATACGCAGTATTTT	CASSYDRAPSTDTQYF
TRBJ1-3	.	TRBV10-2	.	TGCGCCAGCAAGAAGGGGCGATCTGGAAACACCATATATTTT	CASKKGRSGNTIYF
TRBJ1-5	once	TRBV19	.	TGTGCCAGTAGTACCCGGACGGATAGCAATCAGCCCCAGCATTTT	CASSTRTDSNQPQHF
TRBJ2-2	.	TRBV6-5	.	TGTGCCAGCAGTCAGAAGTCCACCGGGGAGCTGTTTTTT	CASSQKSTGELFF
TRBJ2-7	.	TRBV7-9	.	TGTGCCAGCAGCATGCTCAATGCCGAGCAGTACTTC	CASSMLNAEQYF
TRBJ1-1	once	TRBV11-2	.	TGTGCCAGCAGCTTAGATTTTGAAGGGACGGCCGGATCCGCCCTCCTTGAAGCTTTCTTT	CASSLDFEGTAGSALLEAFF
TRBJ2-5	.	TRBV10-1	TRBD2	TGCGCCAGCAGTGACGGACTAGCGGGCCAAGAGACCCAGTACTTC	CASSDGLAGQETQYF
TRBJ2-2	.	TRBV7-8	.	TGTGCCAGCAGCTTAATTCCGAGAAGGGACCTCACGAACACCGGGGAGCTGTTTTTT	CASSLIPRRDLTNTGELFF
TRBJ1-1	medium-sized	TRBV5-6	.	TGTGCCAGCAGCATAGGGGGGGACACTGAAGCTTTCTTT	CASSIGGDTEAFF
TRBJ2-2	.	TRBV10-3	TRBD2	TGTGCCATCAGGACTAGCGGGGGGGACACCGGGGAGCTGTTTTTT	CAIRTSGGDTGELFF
TRBJ2-5	.	TRBV5-6	.	TGTGCCAGCAACTTAAGAGAGACCCAGTACTTC	CASNLRETQYF
TRBJ1-4	.	TRBV9	.	TGTGCCAGCAGCGCACTCCCGGGGCAGGGTAATGAAAAACTGTTTTTT	CASSALPGQGNEKLFF
TRBJ2-1	.	TRBV11-1	.	TGTGCCAGCAACTTACAACTAGACTACAATGAGCAGTTCTTC	CASNLQLDYNEQFF
TRBJ2-7	.	TRBV5-4	.	TGTGCCAGCAGCTTGGAAAGGGGGGCAGCGTACGAGCAGTACTTC	CASSLERGAAYEQYF
TRBJ2-7	.	TRBV2	.	TGTGCCAGCAACCGATGGGGGACATCCTACGAGCAGTACTTC	CASNRWGTSYEQYF
TRBJ2-1	.	TRBV4-1	.	TGCGCCAGCAGCCAAGTCCTTCCAAGGCGGGACAATGAGCAGTTCTTC	CASSQVLPRRDNEQFF
TRBJ2-3	.	TRBV19	.	TGTGCCAGTAGCGACGGATACACAGATACGCAGTATTTT	CASSDGYTDTQYF
TRBJ1-6	.	TRBV30	.	TGTGCCTGGAGTATAGGACAGCCTAATTCACCCCTCCACTTT	CAWSIGQPNSPLHF
TRBJ2-7	.	TRBV19	TRBD2	TGTGCCAGTAGCTTTGCAGCGGGGCCTTCCTACGAGCAGTACTTC	CASSFAAGPSYEQYF
TRBJ1-1	.	TRBV9	TRBD1	TGTGCCAGCAGCGTAGGAAGGGGGCCTAACACTGAAGCTTTCTTT	CASSVGRGPNTEAFF
TRBJ1-1	.	TRBV4-3	.	TGCGCCAGCAGCCTCGGGACCCAATCCGACACTGAAGCTTTCTTT	CASSLGTQSDTEAFF
TRBJ1-1	.	TRBV19	.	TGTGCCAGTAGTATCCCCGGGCTGAACACTGAAGCTTTCTTT	CASSIPGLNTEAFF
TRBJ2-7	.	TRBV5-6	TRBD1	TGTGCCAGCAGCTTCTCGGGACAGGGTTTCTACGAGCAGTACTTC	CASSFSGQGFYEQYF
TRBJ2-1	.	TRBV4-1	TRBD1	TGCGCCAGCAGCCAGGAGGCCTCGTGGGACAGGGTAAACGATGAGCAGTTCTTC	CASSQEASWDRVNDEQFF
TRBJ2-1	.	TRBV18	TRBD2	TGTGCCAGCTCACCACCGAGTGCGGGGGGGGACAATGAGCAGTTCTTC	CASSPPSAGGDNEQFF
TRBJ1-2	.	TRBV11-2	.	TGTGCCAGCAGCTTAGATCCTTTATCGCACTATGGCTACACCTTC	CASSLDPLSHYGYTF
TRBJ1-1	.	TRBV14	.	TGTGCCAGCCCTCTCGCTGGAGTCATGGGAACTGAAGCTTTCTTT	CASPLAGVMGTEAFF
TRBJ2-7	.	TRBV7-8	TRBD1	TGTGCCAGCAGCTTACGGGACAGGTCTTACGAGCAGTACTTC	CASSLRDRSYEQYF
TRBJ2-2	.	TRBV10-3	.	TGTGCCATCAGTGATTCAGACAGGCCCGGGGAGCTGTTTTTT	CAISDSDRPGELFF
TRBJ2-7	.	TRBV7-2	TRBD1	TGTGCCAGCAGCTTGGCGGACAGGGTCCACGAGCAGTACTTC	CASSLADRVHEQYF
TRBJ2-5	.	TRBV7-9	TRBD1	TGTGCCAGCAGCCCCCGGACAGGGGGCGTAGAGACCCAGTACTTC	CASSPRTGGVETQYF
TRBJ2-1	few	TRBV19	.	TGTGCCAGTAGTGCGTCGAGGGGTGAGCAGTTCTTC	CASSASRGEQFF
TRBJ1-2	.	TRBV5-6	.	TGTGCCAGCAGCTTGGCCATGGAACAGTTTAACTATGGCTACACCTTC	CASSLAMEQFNYGYTF
TRBJ2-1	.	TRBV7-8	.	TGTGCCAGCCTCGGGGGCTTTAGCTCCTACAATGAGCAGTTCTTC	CASLGGFSSYNEQFF
TRBJ2-3	large	TRBV7-9	.	TGTGCCAGCAGCCCGCCGAAATCTAAGGGTGATACGCAGTATTTT	CASSPPKSKGDTQYF
TRBJ2-1	.	TRBV7-2	.	TGTGCCAGCAGCAGAAAAGACCGGGACCTGCTTTTATACAATGAGCAGTTCTTC	CASSRKDRDLLLYNEQFF
TRBJ2-7	.	TRBV27	.	.	CASSFGQGSYEQYF
TRBJ2-1	.	TRBV5-1	.	TGCGCCAGCAGCTACATGGGACGGAGAAGCTCCTACAATGAGCAGTTCTTC	CASSYMGRRSSYNEQFF
TRBJ2-2	.	TRBV7-9	.	TGTGCCAGCAGCTTGGTTCAGGTGGGCGGTGCCGGGGAGCTGTTTTTT	CASSLVQVGGAGELFF
TRBJ1-1	.	TRBV7-6	TRBD1	TGTGCCAGCAGCGTCCCCGGGACAGGGGTCGAAGCTTTCTTT	CASSVPGTGVEAFF
TRBJ1-3	.	TRBV6-1	TRBD1	TGTGCCAGCAAATTCGGGCAGGGGGAATATTTT	CASKFGQGEYF
TRBJ2-7	.	TRBV11-2	TRBD1	TGTGCCAGCAGCTTAATCCGGACAGGGGGCAACGAGCAGTACTTC	CASSLIRTGGNEQYF
TRBJ1-1	few	TRBV19	.	TGTGCCAGTAGTATGTGGTCGGCGAACACTGAAGCTTTCTTT	CASSMWSANTEAFF